This TCR beta chain was obtained from a study of T cell responses to AZD1222 COVID-19 vaccine. Worth noting for this clone: The antigen is undetermined.

General study results and limits: It was only a handful of AZD1222 recipients who were seropositive at baseline. Spike-specific TCR breadth and depth rose after two AZD1222 doses.

The CDR3 sequence is 15 residues long. Trimming removed 6 bases from V and 1 base from J, with 14 bases in between. In germline, CDR1 is MNHEY, CDR2 SVGAGI. Sequenced by immunoSEQ multiplex PCR; TCRdb stores in-frame clones only, minus some. The sample contains around 130,000 clones, 75% to 95% of which appear only once. The source was peripheral blood, collected 28 days after the second dose of the MenACWY control vaccine. V is TRBV6-5 and J is TRBJ2-3; D assignment may be TRBD1 or TRBD2 (5 bases each). The source is an adult who received the MenACWY meningococcal vaccine as a control. The CDR3 nucleotides are TGTGCCAGCAGCTCTCCGGGACGCGGCACAGATACGCAGTATTTT. As protein: CASSSPGRGTDTQYF.